This entry describes one T cell receptor beta chain. Antigen unknown. The tumor tissue sample was taken at baseline before any treatment. The data belong to a study of circulating tumor DNA in untreated peripheral T-cell lymphoma. Profiled with immunoSEQ multiplex PCR; TCRdb holds only in-frame clones, not every one. The table shows about 10,000 clones, with approximately 76% occurring only once. Study-wide results and caveats: In approximately 74% of patients, tumor-specific clonotypes were identified.

Source material: tumor tissue. This receptor was identified in a human donor with peripheral T-cell lymphoma.

This CDR3 is CASSIRVEAFF. The CDR3 DNA is TGTGCCAGTAGTATAAGAGTGGAAGCTTTCTTT. The V and J genes are TRBV19 and TRBJ1-1; D is ambiguous. Germline CDR1 is LNHDA and CDR2 is SQIVND (reference sequence). The germline V and J ends were trimmed by 2 bases and 8 bases, with 6 bases remaining between them. This CDR3 region has 11 residues.